This T cell receptor beta chain derives from a study of tissue T cells after allogeneic stem cell transplantation. Study conclusions and caveats: Few T cell clones were shared across patients, but motif clusters showed tissue-specific shared signatures.

With regard to this clone: Its cognate antigen is unknown. Gene labels here are mouse ones. The missing CDR3 end, 1 residue past where the read stops, is filled in from the germline J gene.

V was shortened by 5 bases and J by 0 bases, with 9 bases between the two germline ends. The germline gives CDR1 LGHDT, CDR2 YNNKQL (reference sequence). CDR3 length equals 14 residues. The repertoire was sequenced with immunoSEQ multiplex PCR; TCRdb's copy has only in-frame clones and lacks some. The repertoire holds about 50,000 clones, less than 75% seen once, with approximately 0.7% in the top ten. The chain has TRBV4 and TRBJ2-4; a possible D gene is TRBD1 (5 bases). The sample consisted of sorted cells pooled from one or two spleens. The clonotype originates from a pool of C57BL/6 mice in good health. The part of the CDR3 DNA that was read is TGTGCCAGCAGCAGGACACCTAGTCAAAACACCTTGTAC. Translation: CASSRTPSQNTLY. The full CDR3 is CASSRTPSQNTLYF.